The next 5 T cell receptor beta chains were all read from a single sample in a study of cytomegalovirus exposure and HLA in healthy donors. Both 60 Vbeta primers and 13 Jbeta primers went into the PCR. Using immunoSEQ multiplex PCR, the repertoire was profiled, and TCRdb retains in-frame clones only, with some absent. This table has around 99,000 clones, around 82% appearing once. The sequenced sample was PBMCs. The receptors were gathered from a man aged 40-55 years in good health and CMV-seronegative.

Only a few counts were recorded for this clone. The J gene is TRBJ1-2, the V gene TRBV10-2; 7 positions agree with TRBD1. Germline V gene sequence: CDR1 WSHSY, CDR2 SAAADI. V dropped 5 bases and J dropped 3; count of bases not matched to a gene: 6. The CDR3 sequence is 14 residues long. The CDR3 nucleotides are TGCGCCAGCAGTAAAGGACAGGTAGACTATGGCTACACCTTC. Its protein is CASSKGQVDYGYTF.

In DNA form, the CDR3 reads TGTGCCTGGAGTCCGGGGGAATATGGCTACACCTTC. Translating it yields CAWSPGEYGYTF. The chain has TRBV30 and TRBJ1-2; a weak D match, TRBD1 (5 bases). CDR1 GTSNPN and CDR2 SVGIG come from the germline V gene (reference sequence). The CDR3 extends over 12 amino acids. The ends were cut back, 2 bases at V and 5 bases at J, with 9 bases in the middle.

This clone was recorded a few times. The genes are TRBV18 and TRBJ1-5, with D perhaps matching TRBD1 (5 bases). The CDR3 runs 13 residues. The germline V gene has CDR1 KGHSH and CDR2 LQKENI. The germline V and J ends were trimmed by 3 bases and 6 bases, with 9 bases remaining between them. The chain's CDR3 is CASSPGGGQPQHF. In DNA form, the CDR3 reads TGTGCCAGCTCACCGGGGGGTGGTCAGCCCCAGCATTTT. The whole variable domain, filled in from reference TRBV18 and TRBJ1-5, reads NAGVMQNPRHLVRRRGQEARLRCSPMKGHSHVYWYRQLPEEGLKFMVYLQKENIIDESGMPKERFSAEFPKEGPSILRIQQVVRGDSAAYFCASSPGGGQPQHFGDGTRLSIL.

For the CDR3, the DNA is TGTGCCAGCAGCTTGGGATCCGGGACAATGAACACTGAAGCTTTCTTT. It encodes CASSLGSGTMNTEAFF. This sequence joins TRBV7-9 and TRBJ1-1; possibly TRBD1 for D (6 bases). Per the germline V gene, CDR1 is SEHNR and CDR2 is FQNEAQ (reference sequence). This CDR3 region has 16 residues. With 3 bases removed from V and 0 bases from J, the gap between germline ends came to 14 bases.

This sequence joins TRBV29-1 and TRBJ2-1, with TRBD2 identical over 13 bases. Germline V CDR1 and CDR2: SQVTM, ANQGSEA. The CDR3 loop spans 14 amino acids. The ends lost 4 bases at V and 4 bases at J; junction bases unmatched: 1. CDR3 coding DNA: TGCAGCGTTGGGACTAGCGGGGGATACAATGAGCAGTTCTTC. Its protein is CSVGTSGGYNEQFF.